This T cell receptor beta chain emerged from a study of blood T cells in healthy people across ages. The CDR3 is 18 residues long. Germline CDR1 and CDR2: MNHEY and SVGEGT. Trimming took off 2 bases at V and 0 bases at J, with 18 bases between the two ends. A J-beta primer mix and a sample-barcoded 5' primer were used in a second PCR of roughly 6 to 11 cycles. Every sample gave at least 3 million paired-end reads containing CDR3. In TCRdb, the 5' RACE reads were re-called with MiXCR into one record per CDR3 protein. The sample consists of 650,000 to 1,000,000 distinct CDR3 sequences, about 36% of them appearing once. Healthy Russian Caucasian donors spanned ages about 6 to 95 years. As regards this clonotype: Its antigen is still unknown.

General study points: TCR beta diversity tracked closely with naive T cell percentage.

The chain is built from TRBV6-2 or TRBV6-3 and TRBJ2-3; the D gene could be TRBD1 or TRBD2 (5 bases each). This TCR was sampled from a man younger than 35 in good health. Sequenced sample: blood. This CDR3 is CASSYPTKGTESTDTQYF. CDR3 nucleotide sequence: TGTGCCAGCAGTTACCCTACCAAGGGGACGGAAAGCACAGATACGCAGTATTTT.